This entry lists 25 T cell receptor beta chains sequenced from one sample in a study of blood T cell repertoires in COVID-19. Method: immunoSEQ multiplex PCR; TCRdb's copy keeps in-frame clones and lacks some. This sample carries 200,000 to 250,000 clones, roughly 84% of them seen once, and the ten largest clones take more than 2.5%. The specimen was peripheral blood. These receptors were obtained from a woman in her 30s who had recovered from COVID-19.

The CDR3 DNA follows: TGTGCCAGTAGTTTCTTAACCGGGGGATCCTCTGGGGCCAACGTCCTGACTTTC. This encodes CASSFLTGGSSGANVLTF. This chain uses TRBV19 with TRBJ2-6, with a tentative D call TRBD2 (6 bases). The V and J ends lost 5 bases and 0 bases respectively, with 17 bases between them. From germline, CDR1 is LNHDA and CDR2 SQIVND (reference sequence). This CDR3 has 18 amino acids.

The CDR3: CASGRNEQFF. CDR3 nucleotides: TGTGCGTCAGGGCGCAATGAGCAGTTCTTC. The chain employs TRBV19 and TRBJ2-1; D possibly corresponds to TRBD1 (5 bases). CDR1 LNHDA and CDR2 SQIVND come from the germline V gene (reference sequence). The CDR3 sequence is 10 residues long.

In nucleotides, the CDR3 is TGTGCCAGCAGTTTTTACAGAGATACGCAGTATTTT. This codes for CASSFYRDTQYF. This rearrangement joins TRBV12-3 or TRBV12-4 to TRBJ2-3; D gene ambiguous. The V and J ends lost 3 bases and 5 bases respectively, with 6 bases between them. The CDR3 covers 12 residues.

The chain carries TRBV7-3 and TRBJ2-1; TRBD2 matches 8 bases. J gave up 7 bases and V 1 base, and 9 bases lay outside the gene matches. The V gene's germline CDR1 is SGHTA and CDR2 FQGTGA. The CDR3 sequence is 16 residues long. CDR3 sequence (DNA): TGTGCCAGCAGCTTAATATCAGCGGGAGAGGGAAATGAGCAGTTCTTC. It is translated as CASSLISAGEGNEQFF. Together with reference TRBV7-3 and TRBJ2-1, the CDR3 gives the full variable domain: GAGVSQTPSNKVTEKGKYVELRCDPISGHTALYWYRQSLGQGPEFLIYFQGTGAADDSGLPNDRFFAVRPEGSVSTLKIQRTERGDSAVYLCASSLISAGEGNEQFFGPGTRLTVL.

This clone came up once. The chain uses TRBV7-9 and TRBJ2-1, with 13 bases fitting TRBD2. CDR1 SEHNR and CDR2 FQNEAQ come from the germline V gene (reference sequence). The CDR3 is made up of 17 amino acids. With 3 bases clipped from V and 5 bases from J, the junction kept 7 bases outside the gene matches. CDR3 in DNA: TGTGCCAGCAGCTTTAAGCCAGGACTAGCGGGGGACAATGAGCAGTTCTTC. Protein sequence: CASSFKPGLAGDNEQFF.

V gene TRBV5-4 combines with J gene TRBJ1-4, with TRBD1 as a possible D gene (5 bases). Germline V gene lookup returns CDR1 SGHNT and CDR2 YYREEE (reference sequence). CDR3 length: 14 residues. V lost 4 bases to trimming and J lost 7 bases, with 14 bases between them. CDR3 sequence reads: CASSLGRGTEKLFF. The CDR3, as DNA: TGTGCCAGCAGCCTGGGGCGGGGCACTGAAAAACTGTTTTTT.

The genes are TRBV21-1 and TRBJ2-2; TRBD2, the D gene given by the table, was not confirmed from the DNA. TRBV21-1 is listed as a pseudogene. The CDR3 length is 16 residues. CDR3 loop: CASSKALGEHSGELFF. DNA of the CDR3: TGTGCCAGCAGCAAAGCATTGGGAGAACACTCCGGGGAGCTGTTTTTT.

There are a few counts of this clone. The chain couples TRBV5-5 to TRBJ1-5, with 8 positions matching TRBD1. Germline V gene sequence: CDR1 SGHKS, CDR2 YYEKEE (reference sequence). The V segment lost 4 bases and the J segment 5 bases; nucleotides outside the gene matches: 8. This CDR3 is built from 15 residues. The CDR3, as DNA: TGTGCCAGCAGCCCAACCGACAGGGGTCATCAGCCCCAGCATTTT. It encodes CASSPTDRGHQPQHF.

The J gene is TRBJ2-5, the V gene TRBV6-5, with 8 bases that match TRBD2. CDR1 and CDR2 from the germline V gene are MNHEY and SVGAGI. CDR3 length: 15 amino acids. The ends lost 2 bases at V and 9 bases at J; junction bases unmatched: 11. CDR3 coding DNA: TGTGCCAGCAGTTACCTGGGGGAGCGGGAGTGGGCCCAGTACTTC. The encoded protein is CASSYLGEREWAQYF.

The CDR3: CSVRDQTGESYNEQFF. The DNA of the CDR3 is TGCAGCGTTCGGGACCAGACAGGGGAGTCCTACAATGAGCAGTTCTTC. The V gene is TRBV29-1, the J gene TRBJ2-1; TRBD1 matches at 8 bases. In germline, CDR1 is SQVTM, CDR2 ANQGSEA. After removal of 5 bases from V and 1 base from J, the junction contained 10 bases not matched to a gene. This CDR3 has 16 amino acids.

This CDR3 is CASSLSTTAGEEQFF. In nucleotides, the CDR3 is TGCGCCAGCAGCTTGTCAACGACGGCGGGAGAGGAGCAGTTCTTC. The V and J genes are TRBV5-1 and TRBJ2-1; 7 bases agree with TRBD2. V lost 1 base to trimming and J lost 10 bases; unmatched junction nucleotides: 11. Germline-derived CDR1 and CDR2 are SGHRS and YFSETQ. This CDR3 has 15 amino acids. The variable domain in full, with the rest retrieved from reference TRBV5-1 and TRBJ2-1, is KAGVTQTPRYLIKTRGQQVTLSCSPISGHRSVSWYQQTPGQGLQFLFEYFSETQRNKGNFPGRFSGRQFSNSRSEMNVSTLELGDSALYLCASSLSTTAGEEQFFGPGTRLTVL.

J is TRBJ2-1 and V is TRBV27; 14 nucleotides agree with TRBD2. The germline V gene has CDR1 MNHEY and CDR2 SMNVEV (reference sequence). V shed 3 bases and J 7 bases; nucleotides not matched to a gene: 2. The CDR3 covers 15 residues. The CDR3 is CASSFGTSGRNEQFF. DNA of the CDR3: TGTGCCAGCAGTTTCGGGACTAGCGGGAGAAATGAGCAGTTCTTC.

With respect to this clone: This same CDR3 is encoded by further DNA sequences in the sample. This sequence joins TRBV27 and TRBJ2-7, with a weak D call TRBD2 (5 bases). CDR1 and CDR2 from the germline V gene are MNHEY and SMNVEV (reference sequence). This CDR3 comprises 13 residues. V lost 2 bases, J lost 1 base, and 6 bases lay in between. CDR3 residues: CASSLRGSYEQYF. The CDR3 nucleotides are TGTGCCAGCAGTTTACGAGGGTCCTACGAGCAGTACTTC.

This clone appeared a single time. CDR3 nucleotide sequence: TGTGCCAGCAGTTACTCAGGCAGGGGGTCAGATACGCAGTATTTT. Translated, it gives CASSYSGRGSDTQYF. V is TRBV6-5 and J is TRBJ2-3; 7 positions agree with TRBD1. V gave up 0 bases and J gave up 4 bases; unmatched junction bases: 4. Looked up from germline, CDR1 is MNHEY and CDR2 is SVGAGI. This CDR3 is 15 amino acids long.

This clone has just one count. This chain connects TRBV12-5 to TRBJ2-7, with D uncertain. Trimming left V 0 bases short and J 2 bases short, with 11 bases between. The germline gives CDR1 LGHNT, CDR2 FRNRAP. The CDR3 spans 15 residues. Written as DNA, the CDR3 is TGTGCTAGTGGTTTGGTGTCGGGTGACGCCTACGAGCAGTACTTC. Protein: CASGLVSGDAYEQYF.

V usage is TRBV5-1 and J usage is TRBJ2-5; tentatively, D is TRBD1 (5 bases). The germline V gene has CDR1 SGHRS and CDR2 YFSETQ. This CDR3 region has 15 residues. Trimming removed 1 base at V and 2 bases at J, with 12 bases between. For the CDR3, the DNA is TGCGCCAGCAGCTTGCAGGGAACCATTCAAGAGACCCAGTACTTC. It specifies CASSLQGTIQETQYF.

V is TRBV20-1 and J is TRBJ2-7; a weak D match, TRBD1 (8 bases). This CDR3 contains 16 residues. V lost 3 bases and J lost 2, with 20 bases in between. Germline lookup yields CDR1 DFQATT and CDR2 SNEGSKA (reference sequence). This CDR3 is CSASGGGGQVPYEQYF. The CDR3 region has the DNA TGCAGTGCTAGTGGGGGAGGGGGACAGGTCCCCTACGAGCAGTACTTC.

V is TRBV18 and J is TRBJ2-7, with D unresolved. The CDR3 has 12 residues. The germline gives CDR1 KGHSH, CDR2 LQKENI. Trimming cost V 1 base and J 4 bases, with 5 bases left between them. As DNA, the CDR3 is TGTGCCAGCTCACCACAGAGATACGAGCAGTACTTC. This encodes CASSPQRYEQYF.

This chain links TRBV4-2 with TRBJ2-7; 14 positions agree with TRBD2. The CDR3 has 17 amino acids. Per germline, CDR1 LGHNA and CDR2 YNFKEQ. The ends lost 3 bases at V and 5 bases at J; junction bases unmatched: 9. The CDR3 coding sequence is TGTGCCAGCAGCCAGGCCAGACTAGCGGGAGGGTTCCACGAGCAGTACTTC. Its protein product is CASSQARLAGGFHEQYF.

The chain uses TRBV13 and TRBJ2-1, with TRBD1 identical over 11 bases. J gave up 1 base and V 5 bases, and 4 bases lay outside the gene matches. Germline V CDR1 and CDR2: PRHDT, FYEKMQ (reference sequence). The CDR3 extends over 16 amino acids. CDR3 sequence: CASSDRDRGSYNEQFF. The CDR3 bases are TGTGCCAGCAGCGACCGGGACAGGGGGTCCTACAATGAGCAGTTCTTC.

The J gene is TRBJ1-1, the V gene TRBV19; D remains unclear. The CDR3 has 15 amino acids. The ends were cut back, 5 bases at V and 5 bases at J, with 18 bases in the middle. The germline V gene encodes CDR1 LNHDA and CDR2 SQIVND (reference sequence). This CDR3 reads CASSREVNTPTEAFF. DNA for the CDR3: TGTGCCAGTAGTCGGGAGGTGAACACCCCGACTGAAGCTTTCTTT.

The CDR3 region is CASSLARGGQGQETQYF. For the CDR3, the DNA is TGCGCCAGCAGCTTGGCCCGTGGAGGACAGGGACAAGAGACCCAGTACTTC. This chain links TRBV5-1 with TRBJ2-5; 8 bases fit TRBD1. The germline V gene encodes CDR1 SGHRS and CDR2 YFSETQ. The trim removed 0 bases at V and 2 bases at J, leaving 9 bases unmatched. CDR3 length equals 17 residues. The full variable domain, with the rest looked up from reference TRBV5-1 and TRBJ2-5, is KAGVTQTPRYLIKTRGQQVTLSCSPISGHRSVSWYQQTPGQGLQFLFEYFSETQRNKGNFPGRFSGRQFSNSRSEMNVSTLELGDSALYLCASSLARGGQGQETQYFGPGTRLLVL.

The rearrangement uses TRBV19 and TRBJ1-1; D may be TRBD1 (6 bases). V lost 4 bases to trimming and J lost 5 bases, with 14 bases between them. CDR1 is LNHDA and CDR2 is SQIVND in the germline V gene (reference sequence). CDR3 size: 14 residues. CDR3 nucleotide sequence: TGTGCCAGTAGTAGGGAGGGGGGCTGGACTGAAGCTTTCTTT. This encodes CASSREGGWTEAFF.

This chain connects TRBV19 to TRBJ1-5; maybe TRBD1 (6 bases). CDR1 and CDR2 from the germline V gene are LNHDA and SQIVND (reference sequence). The V and J ends lost 3 bases and 7 bases respectively, with 16 bases between them. There are 15 residues in the CDR3. CDR3 protein: CASSMNWGGEQPQHF. The DNA of the CDR3 is TGTGCCAGTAGTATGAACTGGGGGGGCGAGCAGCCCCAGCATTTT.

CDR3 sequence (DNA): TGTGCCAGTAAACGCCAGACTTCAACTAATGAAAAACTGTTTTTT. Translated, it gives CASKRQTSTNEKLFF. This chain uses TRBV19 with TRBJ1-4; no clear D gene. Germline V gives CDR1 LNHDA, CDR2 SQIVND (reference sequence). This CDR3 has 15 residues. V was shortened by 7 bases and J by 0 bases, with 12 bases between the two germline ends.